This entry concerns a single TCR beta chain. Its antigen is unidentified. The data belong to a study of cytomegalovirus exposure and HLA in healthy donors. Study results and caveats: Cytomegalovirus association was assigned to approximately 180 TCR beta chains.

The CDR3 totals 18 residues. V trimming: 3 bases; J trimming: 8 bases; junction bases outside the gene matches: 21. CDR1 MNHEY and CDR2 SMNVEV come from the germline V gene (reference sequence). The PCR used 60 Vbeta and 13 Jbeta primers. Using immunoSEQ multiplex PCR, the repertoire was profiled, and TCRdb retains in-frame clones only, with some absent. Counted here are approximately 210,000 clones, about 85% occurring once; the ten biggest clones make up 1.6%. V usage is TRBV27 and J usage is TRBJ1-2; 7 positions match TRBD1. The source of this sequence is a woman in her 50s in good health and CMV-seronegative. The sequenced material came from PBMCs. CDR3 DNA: TGTGCCAGCAGTTTTTCAATGACAGGGACCCATATATCCGGCGGCTACACCTTC. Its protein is CASSFSMTGTHISGGYTF.